What follows are 27 T cell receptor beta chains derived from one specimen sequenced in a study of shared clonotypes between healthy human individuals. The assay was immunoSEQ multiplex PCR, and TCRdb's table has in-frame clones only and misses some. The table records 550,000 to 850,000 clones, just under 75% of them present only once. Sequencing used memory CD4+ T cells sorted from blood. The subset was: CD45RA-negative fraction. The receptors were sampled from a woman aged 25 to 45 in good health.

This chain connects TRBV5-6 to TRBJ2-5, with 12 positions matching TRBD2. V was clipped by 4 bases and J by 5 bases; unmatched bases: 12. The germline CDR1 and CDR2 sequences are SGHDT and YYEEEE. CDR3 length equals 17 residues. DNA of the CDR3: TGTGCCAGCAGCCATTCCGGGACTAGCGGGTGGATGGAGACCCAGTACTTC. As protein: CASSHSGTSGWMETQYF.

As concerns this clone: This could be a read error, since a much larger clone is one nucleotide away. The chain carries TRBV10-1 and TRBJ2-3, with D perhaps matching TRBD2 (5 bases). CDR1 WNHNN and CDR2 SYGVQD come from the germline V gene (reference sequence). This CDR3 contains 14 residues. CDR3 loop: CARSDGRGGDTQYF. In DNA, the CDR3 is TGCGCCCGCAGTGATGGACGGGGTGGGGATACGCAGTATTTT.

The V call is TRBV6-6, the J call TRBJ2-7; 7 bases are shared with TRBD2. Germline loops: CDR1 MNHNY, CDR2 SVGAGI (reference sequence). V trimming: 5 bases; J trimming: 3 bases; junction bases outside the gene matches: 10. The CDR3 consists of 15 residues. CDR3 sequence reads: CASSPTSQKLYEQYF. The CDR3 nucleotides read TGTGCCAGCAGTCCGACTAGCCAGAAGCTCTACGAGCAGTACTTC.

This chain links TRBV7-9 with TRBJ2-4, with D maybe TRBD1 (6 bases). The V and J ends lost 5 bases and 5 bases respectively, with 13 bases between them. In germline, CDR1 is SEHNR, CDR2 FQNEAQ (reference sequence). This CDR3 region has 14 residues. In nucleotides, the CDR3 is TGTGCCAGCAGCCCTCAGGGGCTGCAAAACATTCAGTACTTC. Translated, it gives CASSPQGLQNIQYF.

V gene TRBV27 combines with J gene TRBJ1-3; 7 positions match TRBD1. This CDR3 has 14 residues. V dropped 5 bases and J dropped 3; count of bases not matched to a gene: 4. The germline CDR1 and CDR2 sequences are MNHEY and SMNVEV (reference sequence). In nucleotides, the CDR3 is TGTGCCAGCAGTCCACCAGGGGGTGGAAACACCATATATTTT. Amino acids: CASSPPGGGNTIYF.

CDR3 sequence (DNA): TGCGCCAGCAGCTCAACGGCGGGACAGGGCAACTATGGCTACACCTTC. The encoded protein is CASSSTAGQGNYGYTF. V is TRBV4-1 and J is TRBJ1-2; TRBD1 agrees at 9 bases. With 5 bases clipped from V and 2 bases from J, the junction kept 9 bases outside the gene matches. The CDR3 extends over 16 amino acids. Germline lookup yields CDR1 MGHRA and CDR2 YSYEKL.

The chain couples TRBV6-1 to TRBJ1-2; maybe TRBD1 (5 bases). V was shortened by 6 bases and J by 0 bases, with 11 bases between the two germline ends. The germline V gene has CDR1 MNHNS and CDR2 SASEGT. The CDR3 covers 14 residues. In nucleotides, the CDR3 is TGTGCCAGCAGCGTCGGGGGGTCTAACTATGGCTACACCTTC. Protein: CASSVGGSNYGYTF.

The chain has TRBV29-1 and TRBJ2-3; 16 nucleotides align to TRBD2. The CDR3 contains 12 residues. J gave up 10 bases and V 7 bases, and 2 bases lay outside the gene matches. Germline V CDR1 and CDR2: SQVTM, ANQGSEA. The CDR3 sequence: CSAGTSGRAQYF. The CDR3 DNA follows: TGCAGCGCTGGGACTAGCGGGAGGGCGCAGTATTTT.

The chain recombines TRBV5-1 with TRBJ1-1; D is ambiguous. Trimming shortened V by 4 bases and J by 7 bases, and 17 bases separated the two germline ends. The CDR3 consists of 14 residues. Germline loops: CDR1 SGHRS, CDR2 YFSETQ. The CDR3 DNA is TGCGCCAGCAGCCACTATGTCGGGGTAGGTGAAGCTTTCTTT. It translates to CASSHYVGVGEAFF. The full variable domain, completed using reference TRBV5-1 and TRBJ1-1, is KAGVTQTPRYLIKTRGQQVTLSCSPISGHRSVSWYQQTPGQGLQFLFEYFSETQRNKGNFPGRFSGRQFSNSRSEMNVSTLELGDSALYLCASSHYVGVGEAFFGQGTRLTVV.

J is TRBJ1-5 and V is TRBV7-9; unclear D gene. Germline assignment: CDR1 SEHNR and CDR2 FQNEAQ (reference sequence). V dropped 0 bases and J dropped 5 bases, with 5 bases sitting between them. The CDR3 length is 13 residues. The chain's CDR3 is CASSLAGYQPQHF. The CDR3 DNA reads TGTGCCAGCAGCTTAGCGGGGTATCAGCCCCAGCATTTT.

The rearrangement joins TRBV5-1 to TRBJ2-7; 8 nucleotides line up with TRBD2. The trim removed 0 bases at V and 2 bases at J, leaving 19 bases unmatched. CDR3 length equals 20 residues. Germline V lookup: CDR1 SGHRS, CDR2 YFSETQ. CDR3 nucleotide sequence: TGCGCCAGCAGCTTGGGGCAGGGTAGCGGGATAGTAGGGGCCACCTACGAGCAGTACTTC. Its translation: CASSLGQGSGIVGATYEQYF.

This clone appeared once. CDR3 residues: CASTPTPGVINIQYF. The CDR3 region has the DNA TGTGCCAGCACGCCCACACCAGGGGTTATAAACATTCAGTACTTC. The chain is built from TRBV6-5 and TRBJ2-4, with D possibly being TRBD1 (6 bases). This CDR3 has 15 amino acids. V gave up 7 bases and J gave up 6 bases, with 19 bases separating them. Germline lookup yields CDR1 MNHEY and CDR2 SVGAGI.

The chain joins TRBV27 to TRBJ1-2, with D possibly matching TRBD1 (6 bases). V shed 1 base and J shed 7 bases, with 16 bases lying between them. The CDR3 runs to 15 residues. Germline V lookup: CDR1 MNHEY, CDR2 SMNVEV (reference sequence). The DNA for the CDR3 is TGTGCCAGCAGTTTATTGCCTCAGGGGCGGGGTGGCTACACCTTC. Its translation is CASSLLPQGRGGYTF.

A word on this clone: This sequence is one base from a far larger clone and is likely a read error. This chain uses TRBV15 with TRBJ2-7; 11 bases are shared with TRBD2. The V gene's germline CDR1 is LNHNV and CDR2 YYDKDF (reference sequence). The CDR3 is 15 residues long. CDR3 amino acids: CATSRGVGLAAERYF. CDR3 sequence (DNA): TGTGCCACCAGTCGAGGAGTGGGACTAGCGGCCGAGCGGTACTTC.

The CDR3, as DNA: TGTGCCAGCAGCTTAACCCGGACTAGCGGGAGCATTCAGTACTTC. The encoded protein is CASSLTRTSGSIQYF. The chain links TRBV13 to TRBJ2-4; 13 bases match TRBD2. The germline V gene has CDR1 PRHDT and CDR2 FYEKMQ (reference sequence). The CDR3 length is 15 residues. V lost 2 bases, J lost 9 bases, and 4 bases stayed unmatched.

The rearrangement joins TRBV19 to TRBJ1-2, with 9 bases fitting TRBD1. The V segment lost 7 bases and the J segment 5 bases; nucleotides outside the gene matches: 8. The CDR3 covers 14 residues. The germline V gene has CDR1 LNHDA and CDR2 SQIVND (reference sequence). The CDR3 region is CASKPGQGFYGYTF. The CDR3 region has the DNA TGTGCCAGTAAGCCGGGACAGGGCTTTTATGGCTACACCTTC.

J is TRBJ2-2 and V is TRBV7-3; D is undetermined. Germline CDR1 and CDR2: SGHTA and FQGTGA. There are 14 residues in the CDR3. Trimming removed 5 bases from V and 1 base from J, with 8 bases in between. The CDR3 spells CASSAQQNTGELFF. The CDR3 DNA sequence: TGTGCCAGCAGCGCTCAACAGAACACCGGGGAGCTGTTTTTT.

CDR3 in amino acids: CASIQNRQGASDTQYF. The CDR3, as DNA: TGTGCCAGCATACAAAACCGACAGGGGGCTTCAGATACGCAGTATTTT. V is TRBV28 and J is TRBJ2-3; 10 bases map to TRBD1. CDR1 is MDHEN, CDR2 SYDVKM, per germline. The CDR3 sequence is 16 residues long. The V gene end was trimmed by 7 bases and the J gene end by 4 bases; junction bases not matched to a gene: 11.

The gene calls are TRBV19 and TRBJ2-3, with D tentatively TRBD1 or TRBD2 (6 bases each). The CDR3 is 17 amino acids. From germline, CDR1 is LNHDA and CDR2 SQIVND (reference sequence). The V end was cut by 3 bases, the J end by 3 bases, with 19 bases between. This CDR3 reads CASSIPRGGIRTDTQYF. DNA for the CDR3: TGTGCCAGTAGTATCCCCAGGGGCGGGATCCGGACAGATACGCAGTATTTT.

The chain is built from TRBV2 and TRBJ2-5, with D unresolved. The end of the DNA aligns better with TRBJ2-7, so the J call may be wrong. Germline V CDR1 and CDR2: SNHLY, FYNNEI. This CDR3 spans 14 amino acids. The CDR3 nucleotides read TGTGCCAGCAGTGAACCCCGAAATTCCTACGAGCAGTACTTC. Amino acid sequence: CASSEPRNSYEQYF.

The chain uses TRBV2 and TRBJ2-1; 8 bases map to TRBD1. This CDR3 is built from 15 residues. CDR1 and CDR2 (germline): SNHLY, FYNNEI. V was clipped by 4 bases and J by 5 bases; unmatched bases: 7. The CDR3 region is CASSVDRGANNEQFF. As DNA, the CDR3 is TGTGCCAGCAGTGTTGACAGGGGCGCCAACAATGAGCAGTTCTTC.

The V and J genes are TRBV7-7 and TRBJ2-3, with 7 bases fitting TRBD1. Germline values: CDR1 SSHAT, CDR2 FNYEAQ (reference sequence). The CDR3 has 15 residues. V lost 5 bases and J lost 6; bases outside the gene matches: 11. CDR3: CASSPGTVLGDTQYF. The CDR3 region has the DNA TGTGCCAGCAGCCCCGGGACAGTGCTGGGGGATACGCAGTATTTT.

The chain couples TRBV18 to TRBJ2-5, with unresolved D. Germline V gives CDR1 KGHSH, CDR2 LQKENI. The V and J ends lost 4 bases and 4 bases respectively, with 10 bases between them. The CDR3 length is 13 residues. The CDR3 reads CASSQTEGETQYF. CDR3 sequence (DNA): TGTGCCAGCTCACAGACGGAAGGAGAGACCCAGTACTTC.

This clone was seen more than once but under ten times. The genes are TRBV9 and TRBJ2-3; D possibly corresponds to TRBD1 (6 bases). Germline V lookup: CDR1 SGDLS, CDR2 YYNGEE. The V end lost 3 bases, the J end lost 5 bases, and 10 bases lay between the germline ends. The CDR3 has 13 residues. CDR3 region: CASSAHREDTQYF. In DNA, the CDR3 is TGTGCCAGCAGCGCCCACAGGGAAGATACGCAGTATTTT.

This clone was observed a single time. The V gene is TRBV18, the J gene TRBJ2-5, with 7 positions matching TRBD1. CDR1 is KGHSH and CDR2 is LQKENI in the germline V gene. Trimming took 0 bases from V and 5 from J; bases not matched to a gene: 9. The CDR3 covers 16 residues. The CDR3 DNA sequence: TGTGCCAGCTCACCACCGAATCAGGGGGAGTTGGAGACCCAGTACTTC. Its translation is CASSPPNQGELETQYF.

The V call is TRBV14, the J call TRBJ2-3; 10 positions match TRBD1. Germline CDR1 and CDR2: SGHDN and FVKESK. Trimming took 3 bases from V and 6 from J; bases not matched to a gene: 3. This CDR3 comprises 14 residues. This CDR3 reads CASSQTGGSDTQYF. The DNA of the CDR3 is TGTGCCAGCAGCCAGACAGGGGGCTCGGATACGCAGTATTTT.

This sequence joins TRBV29-1 and TRBJ1-1; possible D gene TRBD1, 6 bases. V lost 6 bases and J lost 1, with 24 bases in between. The CDR3 is 17 amino acids. Germline values: CDR1 SQVTM, CDR2 ANQGSEA. CDR3 nucleotide sequence: TGCAGCGTGTCCCCTGGGGCAGGGGAACATCCGAACACTGAAGCTTTCTTT. Amino acid sequence: CSVSPGAGEHPNTEAFF. Full variable domain (outside the CDR3, taken from reference TRBV29-1 and TRBJ1-1): SAVISQKPSRDICQRGTSLTIQCQVDSQVTMMFWYRQQPGQSLTLIATANQGSEATYESGFVIDKFPISRPNLTFSTLTVSNMSPEDSSIYLCSVSPGAGEHPNTEAFFGQGTRLTVV.